This T cell receptor beta chain was retrieved from a study of blood T cell repertoires in COVID-19. Across the whole study: The origin of the acute and convalescent COVID-19 samples was the United States, Italy and Spain. PBMCs, B-cell-depleted T cells, or T cells were the source of the cDNA or gDNA that made up the material.

Per the authors' pipeline: From reference gene primer amplification, estimates of nucleated cell counts were derived. TCRdb's table, derived via immunoSEQ multiplex PCR, lists solely in-frame clones and lacks some. From that table come the V and J calls and clone size; the DNA was used to work out D and trimming. The table lists over 120,000 clones, around nine tenths of them singletons. V was pared by 5 bases and J by 4 bases, with 2 bases of the junction left unmatched. This CDR3 comprises 13 residues. The germline CDR1 and CDR2 sequences are MNHEY and SVGEGT. Sequenced: peripheral blood. This receptor was taken from a human donor in a cohort sampled during active COVID-19. This rearrangement joins TRBV6-2 or TRBV6-3 to TRBJ2-1; TRBD2 agrees at 7 bases. The CDR3 DNA follows: TGTGCCAGCAGTCGGGGGGTTTACAATGAGCAGTTCTTC. Translated: CASSRGVYNEQFF.